Listed below are T cell receptor beta chains from one sample, sequenced in a study of response to subunit inactivated influenza vaccine. One entry per CDR3 protein results from TCRdb running MiXCR on the RT-PCR reads. This table has 550,000 to 800,000 distinct CDR3 sequences, 15% to 18% appearing once. The sample consisted of PBMCs from blood, taken 11 to 12 days after vaccination. The origin of the receptors is a man aged 50-60 years who received an inactivated influenza vaccine. The CDR3 runs from the conserved cysteine through the conserved F or W. The D gene is left open where the match is weak. Size values are once, few and many counts, or a class for expanded clones, and some rows have none.

>TRBV7-9|TRBD2|TRBJ2-5|-
CASSLEHGLAAQETQYF
TGTGCCAGCAGCTTAGAGCACGGACTAGCGGCACAAGAGACCCAGTACTTC
>TRBV7-2|-|TRBJ2-5|many
CASSSLYETQYF
TGTGCCAGCAGCTCTTTGTACGAGACCCAGTACTTC
>TRBV10-3|TRBD1|TRBJ1-1|-
CAISQGAGTEAFF
TGTGCCATCAGCCAGGGGGCTGGCACTGAAGCTTTCTTT
>TRBV28|-|TRBJ2-7|-
CASSLLSGSLYEQYF
TGTGCCAGCAGTTTATTATCGGGGTCTCTATACGAGCAGTACTTC
>TRBV29-1|TRBD2|TRBJ2-1|few
CSVDRTSVLSSYNEQFF
TGCAGCGTTGATCGGACTAGCGTTCTGAGCTCCTACAATGAGCAGTTCTTC
>TRBV25-1|-|TRBJ1-6|few
CASSTGGGAPLHF
TGTGCCAGCAGCACAGGAGGTGGGGCACCCCTCCACTTT
>TRBV7-8|-|TRBJ1-3|few
CASRTTRRGGFSGNTIYF
TGTGCCAGCAGGACAACTCGACGGGGAGGCTTCTCTGGAAACACCATATATTTT
>TRBV28|TRBD1|TRBJ2-3|many
CASSPGQGADTQYF
TGTGCCAGCAGCCCCGGACAGGGGGCAGATACGCAGTATTTT
>TRBV20-1|-|TRBJ2-2|few
CSARFLRVSNTGELFF
TGCAGTGCTAGATTCCTCAGGGTTTCGAACACCGGGGAGCTGTTTTTT
>TRBV20-1|TRBD1|TRBJ2-7|few
CSARDRGRDEQYF
TGCAGTGCTAGGGACAGGGGGCGGGACGAGCAGTACTTC
>TRBV18|TRBD1|TRBJ2-2|few
CASSHGTANTGELFF
TGTGCCAGCTCTCACGGGACAGCCAACACCGGGGAGCTGTTTTTT
>TRBV6-2/TRBV6-3|-|TRBJ2-3|few
CASSSRGLFADTQYF
TGTGCCAGCAGTTCCAGAGGACTTTTTGCGGATACGCAGTATTTT
>TRBV10-2|-|TRBJ2-1|few
CASSELDYNEQFF
TGCGCCAGCAGTGAGTTAGATTACAATGAGCAGTTCTTC
>TRBV7-2|-|TRBJ2-7|few
CASSPRDLARPYEQYF
TGTGCCAGCAGTCCCCGTGACCTAGCGCGGCCCTACGAGCAGTACTTC
>TRBV11-1|-|TRBJ2-1|once
CASGSEGIKNEQFF
TGTGCCAGCGGTTCAGAGGGGATTAAGAATGAGCAGTTCTTC
>TRBV20-1|-|TRBJ2-2|-
CSAARVANTGELFF
TGCAGTGCAGCCAGGGTTGCAAACACCGGGGAGCTGTTTTTT
>TRBV7-9|-|TRBJ1-1|few
CASSPGQLGLNTEAFF
TGTGCCAGCAGCCCGGGGCAACTGGGGTTGAACACTGAAGCTTTCTTT
>TRBV15|-|TRBJ2-1|-
CATSKGSLGSYNEQFF
TGTGCCACCAGCAAAGGGTCCCTGGGGTCCTACAATGAGCAGTTCTTC
>TRBV20-1|-|TRBJ2-2|-
CSATALSTGELFF
TGCAGTGCTACCGCACTTAGCACCGGGGAGCTGTTTTTT
>TRBV6-2/TRBV6-3|-|TRBJ1-2|few
CASRLQGWDGYTF
TGTGCCAGCAGACTACAGGGATGGGATGGCTACACCTTC
>TRBV24-1|-|TRBJ2-1|-
CATSDFREPTRNEQFF
TGTGCCACCAGTGATTTTAGAGAGCCGACAAGGAATGAGCAGTTCTTC
>TRBV5-1|-|TRBJ2-1|many
CASSLVFGKQFF
TGCGCCAGCAGCTTGGTTTTCGGGAAGCAGTTCTTC
>TRBV9|TRBD1|TRBJ2-2|-
CASSETGGPNTGELFF
TGTGCCAGCAGCGAAACAGGGGGCCCTAACACCGGGGAGCTGTTTTTT
>TRBV12-3/TRBV12-4|-|TRBJ2-7|-
CASSFGIPYEQYF
TGTGCCAGCAGTTTTGGGATTCCCTACGAGCAGTACTTC
>TRBV6-2/TRBV6-3|TRBD2|TRBJ2-4|few
CASSPRDYLAKNIQYF
TGTGCCAGCAGTCCCCGGGACTACCTGGCCAAAAACATTCAGTACTTC
>TRBV29-1|-|TRBJ2-3|few
CSVDAGFTDTQYF
TGCAGCGTTGATGCAGGGTTCACAGATACGCAGTATTTT
>TRBV2|TRBD2|TRBJ2-5|-
CASSDLAGGRETQYF
TGTGCCAGCAGTGACCTCGCGGGGGGGCGAGAGACCCAGTACTTC
>TRBV4-3|TRBD2|TRBJ2-3|-
CASASGGLGRDTQYF
TGCGCCAGCGCCAGCGGGGGGCTAGGACGGGATACGCAGTATTTT
>TRBV4-2|TRBD1|TRBJ2-5|-
CASSQDWTGKSETQYF
TGTGCCAGCAGCCAAGATTGGACAGGGAAGTCGGAGACCCAGTACTTC
>TRBV9|TRBD1|TRBJ1-1|few
CASSGIRGETEAFF
TGTGCCAGCAGCGGAATCAGGGGGGAGACTGAAGCTTTCTTT
>TRBV4-3|TRBD1|TRBJ2-3|-
CASSQWDRASSDTQYF
TGCGCCAGCAGCCAGTGGGACAGGGCTTCTTCGGATACGCAGTATTTT
>TRBV28|TRBD2|TRBJ2-3|few
CASSLRAGAPNRADTQYF
TGTGCCAGCAGTCTAAGAGCGGGAGCACCCAATCGGGCAGATACGCAGTATTTT
>TRBV7-2|-|TRBJ2-2|-
CASQASSNTGELFF
TGTGCCAGCCAGGCTAGCTCGAACACCGGGGAGCTGTTTTTT
>TRBV30|TRBD2|TRBJ2-2|-
CAWNSGSQTGELFF
TGTGCCTGGAACAGCGGGAGCCAAACCGGGGAGCTGTTTTTT
>TRBV10-2|-|TRBJ2-7|-
CASQEAGNYEQYF
TGCGCCTCCCAGGAGGCAGGGAACTACGAGCAGTACTTC
>TRBV12-3/TRBV12-4|TRBD1|TRBJ1-3|-
CASSSGQGMRLSGNTIYF
TGTGCCAGCAGTTCGGGACAGGGGATGAGGCTCTCTGGAAACACCATATATTTT
>TRBV3-1|TRBD2|TRBJ2-7|-
CASSQESGLAGDEQYF
TGTGCCAGCAGCCAAGAGTCAGGACTAGCGGGAGATGAGCAGTACTTC
>TRBV12-3/TRBV12-4|-|TRBJ2-1|-
CASSRPRLLDQANEQFF
TGTGCCAGCAGTCGACCAAGGTTACTAGATCAGGCCAATGAGCAGTTCTTC
>TRBV5-1|-|TRBJ1-2|-
CASSLKSPGADGYTF
TGCGCCAGCAGCTTGAAATCCCCAGGGGCGGATGGCTACACCTTC
>TRBV14|-|TRBJ2-6|many
CASSQVAPGPGANVLTF
TGTGCCAGCAGCCAAGTGGCCCCAGGGCCCGGGGCCAACGTCCTGACTTTC
>TRBV20-1|-|TRBJ2-1|many
CSARDLVGSYNEQFF
TGCAGTGCTAGAGATCTAGTTGGCTCCTACAATGAGCAGTTCTTC
>TRBV11-2|-|TRBJ1-2|-
CASSPGPTNYGYTF
TGTGCCAGCAGCCCCGGGCCAACTAACTATGGCTACACCTTC
>TRBV5-1|-|TRBJ2-2|few
CASSLGQHTGELFF
TGCGCCAGCAGCTTGGGCCAGCACACCGGGGAGCTGTTTTTT
>TRBV5-1|TRBD2|TRBJ2-1|few
CASSKPGTSGGGYNEQFF
TGCGCCAGCAGCAAACCCGGGACTAGCGGGGGGGGCTACAATGAGCAGTTCTTC
>TRBV12-3/TRBV12-4|-|TRBJ2-1|-
CASSLAGLRAF
TGTGCCAGCAGTCTTGCTGGTTTAAGGGCCTTC
>TRBV4-3|TRBD2|TRBJ2-2|few
CASSQEIPSGAGELFF
TGCGCCAGCAGCCAAGAGATCCCTAGCGGGGCCGGGGAGCTGTTTTTT
>TRBV4-3|-|TRBJ2-3|-
CASSQVTTPRDTQYF
TGCGCCAGCAGCCAAGTGACTACCCCGAGGGATACGCAGTATTTT
>TRBV6-1|TRBD1|TRBJ2-1|-
CASSEDPGQGGFGYNEQFF
TGTGCCAGCAGTGAAGACCCGGGACAGGGGGGTTTCGGGTACAATGAGCAGTTCTTC
>TRBV6-1|TRBD2|TRBJ2-2|few
CASRPRLAGYGELFF
TGTGCCAGCAGGCCCCGACTAGCGGGGTACGGGGAGCTGTTTTTT
>TRBV20-1|-|TRBJ1-3|few
CSARDDTRDQTGNTIYF
TGCAGTGCTAGAGACGACACTCGAGATCAAACTGGAAACACCATATATTTT
>TRBV6-2/TRBV6-3|TRBD1|TRBJ2-7|-
CASSSRGRTYEQYF
TGTGCCAGCAGTTCCAGGGGGCGAACCTACGAGCAGTACTTC
>TRBV12-3/TRBV12-4|-|TRBJ1-4|few
CASSPGWGEKLFF
TGTGCCAGCAGTCCGGGGTGGGGTGAAAAACTGTTTTTT
>TRBV9|-|TRBJ2-7|few
CASSVEGVPYEQYF
TGTGCCAGCAGCGTAGAGGGGGTGCCCTACGAGCAGTACTTC
>TRBV15|TRBD2|TRBJ2-2|-
CATFSGGNTGELFF
TGTGCCACCTTTAGCGGGGGGAACACCGGGGAGCTGTTTTTT